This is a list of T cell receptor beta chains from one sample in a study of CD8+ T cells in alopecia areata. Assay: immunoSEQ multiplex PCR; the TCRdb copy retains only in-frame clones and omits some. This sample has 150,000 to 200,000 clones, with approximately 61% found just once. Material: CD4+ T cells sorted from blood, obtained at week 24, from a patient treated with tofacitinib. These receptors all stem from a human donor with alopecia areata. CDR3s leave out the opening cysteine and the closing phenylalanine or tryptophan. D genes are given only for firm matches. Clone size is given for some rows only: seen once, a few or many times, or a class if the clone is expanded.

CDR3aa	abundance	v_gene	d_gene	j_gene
SEGAGANVLT	many	TRBV29-1	.	TRBJ2-6
ASSEGGGLGNTEAF	.	TRBV25-1	.	TRBJ1-1
ASSQDRSGERLEAF	.	TRBV4-3	.	TRBJ1-1
ASSFRTGPTLVGYT	.	TRBV27	.	TRBJ1-2
SASGFTEAF	.	TRBV20-1	.	TRBJ1-1
AWSTGGPQH	.	TRBV30	TRBD1	TRBJ1-5
ASSQGGRDQPQH	.	TRBV4-1	.	TRBJ1-5
AWSPPLGRGNSPLH	few	TRBV30	.	TRBJ1-6
ASSSTSLGNTIY	few	TRBV11-2	.	TRBJ1-3
ASSQALDDFGGYT	.	TRBV4-3	.	TRBJ1-2
SVGNRGGTEAF	.	TRBV29-1	TRBD1	TRBJ1-1
ASSQDQGSSYEQY	.	TRBV4-1	.	TRBJ2-7
ASSQSVTVPTDTQY	.	TRBV4-3	.	TRBJ2-3
ASSQDWRLAGGQDTQY	.	TRBV14	TRBD2	TRBJ2-3
SVKHGGQGAYEQY	.	TRBV29-1	TRBD1	TRBJ2-7
ASSLSIAGGTGELF	.	TRBV9	TRBD2	TRBJ2-2
AWRGVGQGRVNTEAF	.	TRBV30	.	TRBJ1-1
ASSWTGVGGGANVLT	.	TRBV2	TRBD1	TRBJ2-6
ASSVRSQETQY	.	TRBV9	.	TRBJ2-5
AWSVLPGQGSRGTEAF	.	TRBV30	TRBD1	TRBJ1-1
ASNTGGTEAF	.	TRBV19	TRBD1	TRBJ1-1
ASSLSGGLLQPQH	.	TRBV27	.	TRBJ1-5
ASSQVAGVYNEQF	few	TRBV4-2	TRBD2	TRBJ2-1
STRMWNTEAF	few	TRBV29-1	.	TRBJ1-1
SVRTSDEQETQY	.	TRBV29-1	TRBD2	TRBJ2-5
SVEPQTGTGIEQF	.	TRBV29-1	TRBD1	TRBJ2-1
ASSVVLKGVDYT	.	TRBV9	.	TRBJ1-2
ASALDRYGYT	.	TRBV6-6	.	TRBJ1-2
ASSPGGFNTGELF	few	TRBV5-6	.	TRBJ2-2
ASKNTENTEAF	few	TRBV6-5	.	TRBJ1-1
SVVREGRNEQF	.	TRBV29-1	.	TRBJ2-1
ASSLGRGDSPLH	.	TRBV4-3	.	TRBJ1-6
SVQTGLGFNEQY	.	TRBV29-1	TRBD1	TRBJ2-7
ASSLAAGGLATDTQY	few	TRBV13	TRBD2	TRBJ2-3
ASSNEGAWGETQY	.	TRBV6-6	.	TRBJ2-5
ASSLGGEKDTQY	few	TRBV5-1	.	TRBJ2-3
ASSLSSGSNEKLF	few	TRBV27	.	TRBJ1-4
SVRTGNPYEQY	.	TRBV29-1	TRBD1	TRBJ2-7
ASSAVGTDTQY	few	TRBV25-1	.	TRBJ2-3
AWSVGNTEAF	.	TRBV30	.	TRBJ1-1
SGEGPVNTEAF	.	TRBV29-1	.	TRBJ1-1
ASSSFDGANTEAF	few	TRBV28	.	TRBJ1-1
ASSQPQGMALH	few	TRBV5-6	.	TRBJ1-6
ASSWGNNSPLH	.	TRBV6-5	.	TRBJ1-6
SVEQNEKLF	once	TRBV29-1	.	TRBJ1-4
SVTTGRNTEAF	.	TRBV29-1	TRBD1	TRBJ1-1
ASSFMGGDGYT	.	TRBV7-9	.	TRBJ1-2
SVDLPGQGNIYGYT	.	TRBV29-1	TRBD1	TRBJ1-2
ASSLSNGNTEAF	.	TRBV5-1	.	TRBJ1-1
ASSQDEGWNSPLH	few	TRBV4-3	.	TRBJ1-6
ASSSQRSGGRDTQY	.	TRBV11-2	TRBD2	TRBJ2-3
AWSVGVGTGETNEQF	.	TRBV30	TRBD1	TRBJ2-1
ASSVATAGGPRETQY	.	TRBV9	TRBD2	TRBJ2-5
ASSVFEGEGSGANVLT	.	TRBV9	.	TRBJ2-6
AINKNREETQY	.	TRBV10-3	.	TRBJ2-5